The 29 T cell receptor beta chains given below trace back to one sample, sequenced in a study of response to subunit inactivated influenza vaccine. TCRdb redid the calling of the RT-PCR reads with MiXCR, one entry per CDR3 protein. The sample shows under 950,000 distinct CDR3 sequences, over 20% of them seen only once. This material consisted of PBMCs from blood, taken roughly 5 days after vaccination. These receptors all come from a man between 50 and 59 years old who received an inactivated influenza vaccine.

This clonotype was observed a few times. The chain employs TRBV4-3 and TRBJ1-5; TRBD1 is a possible D gene (5 bases). With 0 bases removed from V and 4 bases from J, the gap between germline ends came to 10 bases. CDR3 length: 15 amino acids. From germline, CDR1 is LGHNA and CDR2 YSLEER. The CDR3, as DNA: TGCGCCAGCAGCCAAGATGTAAGGGGAAATCAGCCCCAGCATTTT. Protein sequence: CASSQDVRGNQPQHF.

This clonotype has only one observation. The J gene is TRBJ2-3, the V gene TRBV30; no definite D call. The V gene's germline CDR1 is GTSNPN and CDR2 SVGIG (reference sequence). V lost 1 base, J lost 10 bases, and 9 bases lay in between. CDR3 length: 11 amino acids. The CDR3: CAWSDSLAQYF. The CDR3 DNA reads TGTGCCTGGAGTGACAGTCTGGCGCAGTATTTT.

This chain uses TRBV2 with TRBJ1-5, with a possible D match to TRBD1 (5 bases). CDR1 SNHLY and CDR2 FYNNEI come from the germline V gene. The CDR3 has 15 amino acids. With 3 bases removed from V and 0 bases from J, the gap between germline ends came to 9 bases. CDR3 bases: TGTGCCAGCAGTGAGGGGGGAAATAGCAATCAGCCCCAGCATTTT. Translated: CASSEGGNSNQPQHF.

The rearrangement uses TRBV25-1 and TRBJ2-2, with 11 bases that match TRBD2. V shed 5 bases and J 5 bases; nucleotides not matched to a gene: 7. The length of the CDR3 is 16 residues. The germline V gene encodes CDR1 MGHDK and CDR2 SYGVNS. CDR3 coding DNA: TGTGCCAGCAGTCATAATCGACTAGCGGGAACCGGGGAGCTGTTTTTT. It translates to CASSHNRLAGTGELFF.

This clonotype appeared a single time. This sequence joins TRBV4-3 and TRBJ1-2; D not resolved. Trimming cost V 1 base and J 4 bases, with 10 bases left between them. Germline assignment: CDR1 LGHNA and CDR2 YSLEER. The CDR3 loop spans 14 amino acids. This chain's CDR3 is CASSQGQVGYGYTF. Written as DNA, the CDR3 is TGCGCCAGCAGCCAAGGACAAGTTGGCTATGGCTACACCTTC.

This clonotype showed up just a few times. The rearrangement joins TRBV11-2 to TRBJ2-7, with D possibly matching TRBD2 (6 bases). Germline V gene lookup returns CDR1 SGHAT and CDR2 FQNNGV. V lost 6 bases and J lost 3, with 12 bases in between. This CDR3 spans 13 amino acids. The chain's CDR3 is CASRRESRYEQYF. The CDR3 nucleotides are TGTGCCAGCAGACGGGAGTCCCGCTACGAGCAGTACTTC. Drawing the rest from reference TRBV11-2 and TRBJ2-7, the complete variable domain is EAGVAQSPRYKIIEKRQSVAFWCNPISGHATLYWYQQILGQGPKLLIQFQNNGVVDDSQLPKDRFSAERLKGVDSTLKIQPAKLEDSAVYLCASRRESRYEQYFGPGTRLTVT.

This clonotype showed up just a few times. The rearrangement joins TRBV5-1 to TRBJ1-2; 7 bases match TRBD1. The CDR3 contains 15 residues. J gave up 7 bases and V 4 bases, and 13 bases lay outside the gene matches. Germline V CDR1 and CDR2: SGHRS, YFSETQ. The CDR3 is CASSPRQGRLFGYTF. CDR3 bases: TGCGCCAGCAGCCCACGACAGGGACGTCTCTTTGGCTACACCTTC.

The V and J genes are TRBV6-1 and TRBJ2-3; D possibly uses TRBD1 or TRBD2 (5 bases each). The CDR3 has 18 amino acids. CDR1 and CDR2 from the germline V gene are MNHNS and SASEGT. Trimming pared 6 bases from V and 5 bases from J, leaving 27 bases between. CDR3 nucleotide sequence: TGTGCCAGCAGCCAAAGGGGATATGGGCAGAAGAGGGTAGATACGCAGTATTTT. Residues: CASSQRGYGQKRVDTQYF.

This clonotype was recorded at least ten times. The genes are TRBV5-1 and TRBJ2-5; D gene unclear. The CDR3 runs 12 residues. Germline V gene sequence: CDR1 SGHRS, CDR2 YFSETQ. The germline V and J ends were trimmed by 2 bases and 1 base, with 3 bases remaining between them. The CDR3 DNA sequence: TGCGCCAGCAGCTTAAGCCAAGAGACCCAGTACTTC. Translating it yields CASSLSQETQYF.

The sample holds a few counts of this clonotype. The rearrangement uses TRBV20-1 and TRBJ2-7, with 10 bases lining up with TRBD1. The CDR3 loop spans 16 amino acids. Germline V CDR1 and CDR2: DFQATT, SNEGSKA (reference sequence). V lost 2 bases to trimming and J lost 1 base; unmatched junction nucleotides: 8. The CDR3 loop reads CSARNPEDRGSYEQYF. The CDR3 DNA follows: TGCAGTGCTAGAAACCCAGAGGACAGGGGGTCCTACGAGCAGTACTTC.

This clonotype was seen a single time. The V call is TRBV2, the J call TRBJ1-5, with D maybe TRBD1 (5 bases). This CDR3 region has 12 residues. Germline V CDR1 and CDR2: SNHLY, FYNNEI. Between the trimmed V and J ends, which lost 8 bases and 9 bases, there was a span of 14 bases. In nucleotides, the CDR3 is TGTGCCAGCTCGAGGGGTGAGGGGCCCCAGCATTTT. Protein sequence: CASSRGEGPQHF.

This sequence joins TRBV28 and TRBJ2-2; 7 bases line up with TRBD2. Germline lookup yields CDR1 MDHEN and CDR2 SYDVKM. The CDR3 runs to 14 residues. The ends lost 5 bases at V and 6 bases at J; junction bases unmatched: 6. The CDR3 DNA sequence: TGTGCCAGCAGTCCAAGACTAGCTTCCGGGGAGCTGTTTTTT. Its translation: CASSPRLASGELFF. The complete variable domain, with remaining parts taken from reference TRBV28 and TRBJ2-2, reads DVKVTQSSRYLVKRTGEKVFLECVQDMDHENMFWYRQDPGLGLRLIYFSYDVKMKEKGDIPEGYSVSREKKERFSLILESASTNQTSMYLCASSPRLASGELFFGEGSRLTVL.

The rearrangement links TRBV10-3 to TRBJ2-5, with 7 bases that match TRBD2. The germline V gene has CDR1 ENHRY and CDR2 SYGVKD. Unmatched junction bases numbered 12, after V lost 6 bases and J lost 5 bases. The CDR3 is 15 amino acids. The CDR3 sequence: CAISEERGVGETQYF. In DNA form, the CDR3 reads TGTGCCATCAGCGAAGAACGGGGGGTGGGGGAGACCCAGTACTTC.

A few counts support this clonotype. J is TRBJ2-4 and V is TRBV7-2; no clear D. Germline lookup yields CDR1 SGHTA and CDR2 FQGNSA. This CDR3 has 16 residues. V lost 5 bases, J lost 0 bases, and 14 bases lay in between. CDR3 nucleotides: TGTGCCAGCAGCCCCCGGCAGGCGCTAGCCAAAAACATTCAGTACTTC. It is translated as CASSPRQALAKNIQYF. Drawing the rest from reference TRBV7-2 and TRBJ2-4, the complete variable domain is GAGVSQSPSNKVTEKGKDVELRCDPISGHTALYWYRQSLGQGLEFLIYFQGNSAPDKSGLPSDRFSAERTGGSVSTLTIQRTQQEDSAVYLCASSPRQALAKNIQYFGAGTRLSVL.

The V call is TRBV11-2, the J call TRBJ2-3; 15 nucleotides match TRBD2. Germline V gene lookup returns CDR1 SGHAT and CDR2 FQNNGV. CDR3 length: 18 amino acids. J lost 2 bases, V lost 4 bases, and 7 bases had no gene match. The CDR3 DNA sequence: TGTGCCAGCAGCTCAGGGACTAGCGGGGGGTCTGACACAGATACGCAGTATTTT. Its protein product is CASSSGTSGGSDTDTQYF.

The V and J genes are TRBV12-3 or TRBV12-4 and TRBJ1-3; no clear D gene. This CDR3 is 15 amino acids long. V was cut by 4 bases and J by 0 bases, with 10 bases left in between. Here the CDR3 DNA reads TGTGCCAGCAGTTCCTCCAGTTACTCTGGAAACACCATATATTTT. It encodes CASSSSSYSGNTIYF.

In DNA, the CDR3 is TGTGCCAGCCTACCCGGGGCCTTAAAGCCAAATGAAGCTTTCTTT. Protein: CASLPGALKPNEAFF. This sequence joins TRBV7-8 and TRBJ1-1; D perhaps matches TRBD1 (5 bases). CDR1 is SGHVS and CDR2 is FQNEAQ in the germline V gene. V lost 8 bases and J lost 7, with 23 bases in between. The CDR3 totals 15 residues.

Concerning this clonotype: One junction end disagrees with the germline gene, perhaps due to a read error. The rearrangement links TRBV5-6 to TRBJ2-5; the D is unclear. The CDR3 contains 12 residues. In germline, CDR1 is SGHDT, CDR2 YYEEEE. CDR3 loop: CASSWGRETPYF. The CDR3 DNA follows: TGTGCCAGCAGCTGGGGAAGAGAGACCCCGTACTTC.

The V gene is TRBV9, the J gene TRBJ2-1; the match to TRBD2 covers 11 bases. Germline loops: CDR1 SGDLS, CDR2 YYNGEE. V lost 3 bases to trimming and J lost 4 bases; unmatched junction nucleotides: 6. The length of the CDR3 is 16 residues. CDR3 sequence reads: CASSGGTSGPYNEQFF. The CDR3 region has the DNA TGTGCCAGCAGCGGGGGGACTAGCGGACCTTACAATGAGCAGTTCTTC.

The chain employs TRBV7-7 and TRBJ2-5, with D possibly matching TRBD2 (5 bases). V lost 2 bases, J lost 7 bases, and 8 bases lay in between. Germline V gives CDR1 SSHAT, CDR2 FNYEAQ (reference sequence). The CDR3 length is 12 residues. The CDR3 DNA follows: TGTGCCAGCAGCTTACCGGCGGGGACCCAGTACTTC. It codes for CASSLPAGTQYF.

This chain connects TRBV4-1 to TRBJ1-3; a weak D match, TRBD1 (5 bases). The V end lost 0 bases, the J end lost 4 bases, and 13 bases lay between the germline ends. This CDR3 has 16 residues. From germline, CDR1 is MGHRA and CDR2 YSYEKL. CDR3 DNA sequence: TGCGCCAGCAGCCAAGAAAGGCAGGGCGCAGGAAACACCATATATTTT. Its translation: CASSQERQGAGNTIYF.

The chain carries TRBV29-1 and TRBJ1-2; tentatively, D is TRBD1 (5 bases). There are 16 residues in the CDR3. The V end was cut by 5 bases, the J end by 0 bases, with 19 bases between. The germline V gene encodes CDR1 SQVTM and CDR2 ANQGSEA. The CDR3 sequence: CSVMGPWAGTNYGYTF. The DNA of the CDR3 is TGCAGCGTTATGGGACCTTGGGCGGGGACTAACTATGGCTACACCTTC.

V is TRBV20-1 and J is TRBJ2-3, with 12 nucleotides matching TRBD2. With V trimmed by 6 bases and J by 2 bases, 9 bases remained unmatched. CDR1 is DFQATT and CDR2 is SNEGSKA in the germline V gene (reference sequence). The length of the CDR3 is 16 residues. The CDR3 region is CSASGLAGYITDTQYF. The CDR3 DNA sequence: TGCAGTGCCTCCGGACTAGCGGGATACATCACAGATACGCAGTATTTT.

This clonotype was counted only a few times. This sequence joins TRBV15 and TRBJ2-7; 13 bases map to TRBD2. From germline, CDR1 is LNHNV and CDR2 YYDKDF (reference sequence). This CDR3 region has 15 residues. Unmatched junction bases numbered 1, after V lost 1 base and J lost 4 bases. The CDR3 nucleotides read TGTGCCACCAGCAGAGGGACTAGCGGGAGATACGAGCAGTACTTC. Translating gives CATSRGTSGRYEQYF.

The rearrangement joins TRBV7-3 to TRBJ2-5; no definite D call. The CDR3 covers 16 residues. The V gene's germline CDR1 is SGHTA and CDR2 FQGTGA. V was pared by 1 base and J by 5 bases, with 17 bases between. The CDR3 sequence is CASSLNRVLGTETQYF. The CDR3 nucleotides are TGTGCCAGCAGCTTAAACCGGGTTCTGGGTACGGAGACCCAGTACTTC.

Ten or more counts support this clonotype. The chain has TRBV4-1 and TRBJ1-1; a possible D gene is TRBD1 (5 bases). Trimming cost V 6 bases and J 6 bases, with 23 bases left between them. This CDR3 region has 16 residues. Germline V CDR1 and CDR2: MGHRA, YSYEKL. CDR3 protein: CASSFSLGPLSPEAFF. Here the CDR3 DNA reads TGCGCCAGCAGTTTTTCACTGGGACCTCTAAGCCCTGAAGCTTTCTTT.

J is TRBJ2-7 and V is TRBV9, with D uncertain. Between the trimmed V and J ends, which lost 2 bases and 1 base, there was a span of 10 bases. Germline V gives CDR1 SGDLS, CDR2 YYNGEE. The CDR3 length is 14 residues. The CDR3 sequence: CASSVSTASYEQYF. CDR3 DNA: TGTGCCAGCAGCGTCTCCACAGCGTCCTACGAGCAGTACTTC.

This chain uses TRBV18 with TRBJ2-3, with D perhaps matching TRBD1 (6 bases). Germline V gene lookup returns CDR1 KGHSH and CDR2 LQKENI. Trimming took off 2 bases at V and 4 bases at J, with 19 bases between the two ends. The CDR3 has 17 residues. The CDR3 DNA is TGTGCCAGCTCACCAGGGTTGAGAGGGGGTCGAGCAGATACGCAGTATTTT. Its translation: CASSPGLRGGRADTQYF.

The chain carries TRBV9 and TRBJ2-7, with 12 nucleotides matching TRBD2. Trimming took 4 bases from V and 5 from J; bases not matched to a gene: 4. This CDR3 spans 14 amino acids. Germline-derived CDR1 and CDR2 are SGDLS and YYNGEE. The CDR3: CASSPSGRADEQYF. Written as DNA, the CDR3 is TGTGCCAGCAGCCCTAGCGGGAGGGCCGACGAGCAGTACTTC. The entire variable domain, with the rest obtained from reference TRBV9 and TRBJ2-7, is as follows: DSGVTQTPKHLITATGQRVTLRCSPRSGDLSVYWYQQSLDQGLQFLIQYYNGEERAKGNILERFSAQQFPDLHSELNLSSLELGDSALYFCASSPSGRADEQYFGPGTRLTVT.